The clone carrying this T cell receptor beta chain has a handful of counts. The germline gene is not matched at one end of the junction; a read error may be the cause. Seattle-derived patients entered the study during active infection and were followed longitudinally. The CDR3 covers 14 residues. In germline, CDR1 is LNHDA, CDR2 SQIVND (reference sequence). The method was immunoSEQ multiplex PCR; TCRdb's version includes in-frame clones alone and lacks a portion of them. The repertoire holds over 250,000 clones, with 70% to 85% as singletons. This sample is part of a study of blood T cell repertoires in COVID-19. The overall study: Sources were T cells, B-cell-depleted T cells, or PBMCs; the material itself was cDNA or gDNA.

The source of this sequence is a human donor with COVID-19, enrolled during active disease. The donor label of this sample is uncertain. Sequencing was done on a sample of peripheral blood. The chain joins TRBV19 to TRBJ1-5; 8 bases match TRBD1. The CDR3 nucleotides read TGTGCCAGTAGTATCGGACAGGGCAATCGGCCCCAGCATTTT. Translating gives CASSIGQGNRPQHF.